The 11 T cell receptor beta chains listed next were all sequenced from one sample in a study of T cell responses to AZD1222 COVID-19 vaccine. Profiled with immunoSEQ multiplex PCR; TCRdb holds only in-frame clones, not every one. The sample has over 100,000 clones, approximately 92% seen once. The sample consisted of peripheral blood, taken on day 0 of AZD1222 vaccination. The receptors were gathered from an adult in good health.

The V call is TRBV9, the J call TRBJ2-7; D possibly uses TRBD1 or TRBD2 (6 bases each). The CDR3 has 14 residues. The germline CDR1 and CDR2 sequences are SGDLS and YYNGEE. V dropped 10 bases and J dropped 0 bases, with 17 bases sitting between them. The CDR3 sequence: CAGGLLTSSYEQYF. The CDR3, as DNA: TGTGCCGGGGGGCTGTTAACCTCCTCCTACGAGCAGTACTTC.

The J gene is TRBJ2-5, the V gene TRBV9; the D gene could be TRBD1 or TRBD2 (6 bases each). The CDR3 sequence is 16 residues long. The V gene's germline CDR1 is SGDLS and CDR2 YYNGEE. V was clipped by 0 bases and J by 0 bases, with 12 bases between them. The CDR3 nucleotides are TGTGCCAGCAGCGTAGAGCCGGGGGCGTACCAAGAGACCCAGTACTTC. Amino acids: CASSVEPGAYQETQYF.

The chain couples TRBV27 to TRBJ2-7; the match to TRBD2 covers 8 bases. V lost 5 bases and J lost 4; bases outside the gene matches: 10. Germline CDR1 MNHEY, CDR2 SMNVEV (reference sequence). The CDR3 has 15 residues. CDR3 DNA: TGTGCCAGCAGTCCAGGGACTAGTCCGAGATACGAGCAGTACTTC. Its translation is CASSPGTSPRYEQYF.

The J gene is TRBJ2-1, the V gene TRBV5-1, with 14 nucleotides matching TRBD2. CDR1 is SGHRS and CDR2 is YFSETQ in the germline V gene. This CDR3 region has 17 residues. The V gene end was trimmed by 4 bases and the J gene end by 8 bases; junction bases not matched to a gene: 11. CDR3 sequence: CASSRLGTSGSFYEQFF. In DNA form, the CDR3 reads TGCGCCAGCAGCCGATTAGGGACTAGCGGGAGTTTTTATGAGCAGTTCTTC.

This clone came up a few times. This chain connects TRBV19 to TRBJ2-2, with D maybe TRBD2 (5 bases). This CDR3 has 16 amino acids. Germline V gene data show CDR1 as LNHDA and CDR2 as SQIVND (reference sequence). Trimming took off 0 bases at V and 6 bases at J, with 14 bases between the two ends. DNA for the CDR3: TGTGCCAGTAGTATAGATCGGGAAGGGATGGCCGGGGAGCTGTTTTTT. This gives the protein CASSIDREGMAGELFF.

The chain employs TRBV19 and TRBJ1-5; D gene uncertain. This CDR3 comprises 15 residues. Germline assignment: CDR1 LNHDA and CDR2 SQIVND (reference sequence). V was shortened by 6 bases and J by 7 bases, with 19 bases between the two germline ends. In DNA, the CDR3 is TGTGCCAGTAGGCCCACCCAGAGTCGCGGGCAGCCCCAGCATTTT. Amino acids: CASRPTQSRGQPQHF.

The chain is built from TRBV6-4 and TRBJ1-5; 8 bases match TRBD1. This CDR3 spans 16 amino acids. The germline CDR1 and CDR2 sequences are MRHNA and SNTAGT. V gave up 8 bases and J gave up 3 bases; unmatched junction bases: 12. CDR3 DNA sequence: TGTGCCAGCTCGATTGGTAGGACAGGGTTCAATCAGCCCCAGCATTTT. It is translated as CASSIGRTGFNQPQHF.

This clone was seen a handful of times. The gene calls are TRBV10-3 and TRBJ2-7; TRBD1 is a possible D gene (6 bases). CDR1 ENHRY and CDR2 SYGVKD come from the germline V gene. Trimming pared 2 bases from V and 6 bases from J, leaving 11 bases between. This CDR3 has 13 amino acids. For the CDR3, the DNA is TGTGCCATCAGTGAGCTACAGGGAAGCGAGCAGTACTTC. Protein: CAISELQGSEQYF.

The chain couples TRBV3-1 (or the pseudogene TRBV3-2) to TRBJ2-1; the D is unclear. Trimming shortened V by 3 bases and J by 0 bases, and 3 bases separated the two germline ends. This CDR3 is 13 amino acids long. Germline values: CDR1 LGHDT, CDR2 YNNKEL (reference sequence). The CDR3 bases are TGTGCCAGCAGCCAGAGCTCCTACAATGAGCAGTTCTTC. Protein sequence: CASSQSSYNEQFF.

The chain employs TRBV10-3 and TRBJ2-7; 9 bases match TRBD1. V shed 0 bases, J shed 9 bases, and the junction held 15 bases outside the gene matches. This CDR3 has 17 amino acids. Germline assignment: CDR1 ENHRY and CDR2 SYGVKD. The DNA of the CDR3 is TGTGCCATCAGTGAGTCCAGTAAGGGGACAGGGAAGTTGTCGCAGTACTTC. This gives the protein CAISESSKGTGKLSQYF.

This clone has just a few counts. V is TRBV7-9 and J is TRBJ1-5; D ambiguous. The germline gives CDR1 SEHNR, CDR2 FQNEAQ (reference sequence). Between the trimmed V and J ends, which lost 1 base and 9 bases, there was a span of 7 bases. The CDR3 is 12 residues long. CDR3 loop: CASSLDDLPQHF. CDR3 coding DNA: TGTGCCAGCAGCTTAGACGATTTGCCCCAGCATTTT. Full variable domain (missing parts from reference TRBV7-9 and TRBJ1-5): DTGVSQNPRHKITKRGQNVTFRCDPISEHNRLYWYRQTLGQGPEFLTYFQNEAQLEKSRLLSDRFSAERPKGSFSTLEIQRTEQGDSAMYLCASSLDDLPQHFGDGTRLSIL.